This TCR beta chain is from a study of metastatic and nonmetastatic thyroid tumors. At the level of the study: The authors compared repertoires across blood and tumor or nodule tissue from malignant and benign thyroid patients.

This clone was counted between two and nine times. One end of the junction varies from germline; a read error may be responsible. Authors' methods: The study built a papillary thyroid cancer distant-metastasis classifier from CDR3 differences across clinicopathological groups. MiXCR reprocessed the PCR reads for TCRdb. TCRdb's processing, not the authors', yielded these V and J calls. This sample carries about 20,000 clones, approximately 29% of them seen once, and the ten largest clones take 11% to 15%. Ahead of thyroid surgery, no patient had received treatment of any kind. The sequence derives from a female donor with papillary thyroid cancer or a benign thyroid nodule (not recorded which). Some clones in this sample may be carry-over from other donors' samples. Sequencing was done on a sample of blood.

CDR3 loop: CVSTPSGGASTWELFF. The CDR3 coding sequence is TGTGTCAGCACCCCAAGCGGGGGGGCCTCCACCTGGGAGCTGTTTTTT. This chain connects TRBV28 to TRBJ2-2; 10 positions match TRBD2. The CDR3 runs 16 residues. In germline, CDR1 is MDHEN, CDR2 SYDVKM.